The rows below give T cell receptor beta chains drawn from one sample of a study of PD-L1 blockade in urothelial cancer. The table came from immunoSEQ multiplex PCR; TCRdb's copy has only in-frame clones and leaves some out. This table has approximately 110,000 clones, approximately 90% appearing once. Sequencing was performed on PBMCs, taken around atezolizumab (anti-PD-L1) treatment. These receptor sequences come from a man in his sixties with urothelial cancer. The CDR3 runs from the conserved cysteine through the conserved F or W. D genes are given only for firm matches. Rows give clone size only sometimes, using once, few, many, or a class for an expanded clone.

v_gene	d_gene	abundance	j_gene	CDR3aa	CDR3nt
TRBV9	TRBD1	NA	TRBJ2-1	CASSAGQGDNEQFF	TGTGCCAGCAGCGCAGGACAGGGTGACAATGAGCAGTTCTTC
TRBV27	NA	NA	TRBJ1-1	CASSQMALHMNTEAFF	TGTGCCAGCAGTCAAATGGCTCTCCACATGAACACTGAAGCTTTCTTT
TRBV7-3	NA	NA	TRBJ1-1	CASSLLPGQPNTEAFF	TGTGCCAGCAGCTTATTACCGGGACAACCGAACACTGAAGCTTTCTTT
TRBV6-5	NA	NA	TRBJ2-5	CASSRQSPRGETQYF	TGTGCCAGCAGTCGACAGTCCCCACGGGGGGAGACCCAGTACTTC
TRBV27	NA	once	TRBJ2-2	CASSLYNPNLSTGELFF	TGTGCCAGCAGTTTATATAACCCCAACTTGAGCACCGGGGAGCTGTTTTTT
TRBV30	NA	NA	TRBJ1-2	CAWIRSPAGDGYTF	TGTGCCTGGATCCGATCCCCGGCAGGGGACGGCTACACCTTC
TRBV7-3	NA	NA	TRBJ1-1	CASSSRAGAPPLNTEAFF	TGTGCCAGCAGCTCCCGGGCAGGGGCCCCCCCCCTGAACACTGAAGCTTTCTTT
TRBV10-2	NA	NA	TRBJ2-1	CASSEYTGRIGEQFF	TGCGCCAGCAGTGAGTATACAGGAAGGATCGGTGAGCAGTTCTTC
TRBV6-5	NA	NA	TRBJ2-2	CASSYKSGDRELFF	TGTGCCAGCAGTTACAAGTCGGGGGACCGGGAGCTGTTTTTT
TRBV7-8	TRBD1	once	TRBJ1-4	CASSYDRVQNEKLFF	TGTGCCAGCAGCTACGACAGGGTACAGAATGAAAAACTGTTTTTT
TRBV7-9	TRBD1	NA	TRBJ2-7	CASSLTGGNEQYF	TGTGCCAGCAGTTTGACAGGGGGCAACGAGCAGTACTTC
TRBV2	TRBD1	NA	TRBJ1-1	CASRDRVVVNTEAFF	TGTGCCAGCAGAGACAGGGTAGTCGTGAACACTGAAGCTTTCTTT
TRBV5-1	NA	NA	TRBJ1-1	CASSYRENTEAFF	TGCGCCAGCAGCTACAGGGAGAACACTGAAGCTTTCTTT
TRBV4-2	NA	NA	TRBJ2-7	CASSPGAGDYEQYF	TGTGCCAGCAGCCCAGGGGCCGGCGACTACGAGCAGTACTTC
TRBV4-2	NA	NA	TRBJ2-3	CASSQVPETDTQYF	TGTGCCAGCAGCCAAGTCCCAGAAACAGATACGCAGTATTTT
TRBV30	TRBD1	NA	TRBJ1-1	CAWDRGVPNTEAFF	TGTGCCTGGGACAGGGGGGTCCCTAACACTGAAGCTTTCTTT
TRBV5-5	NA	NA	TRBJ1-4	CASTYDGDNEKLFF	TGTGCCAGCACCTATGACGGGGATAATGAAAAACTGTTTTTT
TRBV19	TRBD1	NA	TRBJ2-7	CASSSRDRGDYEQYF	TGTGCCAGTAGTTCCCGGGACAGGGGGGACTACGAGCAGTACTTC